One sample yielded the 5 T cell receptor beta chains listed below, sequenced in a study of shared clonotypes between healthy human individuals. Method: immunoSEQ multiplex PCR; TCRdb's copy keeps in-frame clones and lacks some. The data hold roughly 1,600,000 clones, with around 98.5% observed a single time. The source material was naive CD4+ T cells sorted from blood. The subset was: CD45RA+ positively selected. These receptors all stem from a man younger than 40 in good health.

CDR3 in amino acids: CASSLALGREGRTDTQYF. In DNA, the CDR3 is TGTGCCAGCAGCTTAGCTCTGGGTCGGGAGGGCCGTACAGATACGCAGTATTTT. The rearrangement joins TRBV7-6 to TRBJ2-3; 8 bases agree with TRBD2. CDR1 and CDR2 from the germline V gene are SGHVS and FNYEAQ. This CDR3 spans 18 amino acids. The ends lost 0 bases at V and 3 bases at J; junction bases unmatched: 11.

The V and J genes are TRBV5-1 and TRBJ2-7; TRBD2 aligns across 7 bases. The V and J ends lost 3 bases and 5 bases, in that order; junction bases with no gene match: 8. The CDR3 totals 14 residues. Germline CDR1 is SGHRS and CDR2 is YFSETQ. The CDR3 spells CASSYAGVSHEQYF. CDR3 DNA sequence: TGCGCCAGCAGCTACGCGGGAGTGTCCCACGAGCAGTACTTC.

The V gene is TRBV7-8, the J gene TRBJ1-1; D unclear. The germline V gene encodes CDR1 SGHVS and CDR2 FQNEAQ. The CDR3 contains 16 residues. V dropped 5 bases and J dropped 0 bases, with 16 bases sitting between them. The CDR3 DNA is TGTGCCAGCAGCCTCACAACAATCCCCCTGAACACTGAAGCTTTCTTT. Amino acids: CASSLTTIPLNTEAFF.

The genes are TRBV5-5 and TRBJ1-2; 7 nucleotides match TRBD1. The CDR3 contains 15 residues. The V segment lost 4 bases and the J segment 8 bases; nucleotides outside the gene matches: 14. The V gene's germline CDR1 is SGHKS and CDR2 YYEKEE (reference sequence). CDR3 sequence reads: CASSADERQGWGYTF. The CDR3 DNA is TGTGCCAGCAGCGCGGACGAGAGACAGGGATGGGGCTACACCTTC.

The J gene is TRBJ2-1, the V gene TRBV5-1; 10 positions agree with TRBD2. The germline CDR1 and CDR2 sequences are SGHRS and YFSETQ. V shed 3 bases, J shed 5 bases, and the junction held 2 bases outside the gene matches. The CDR3 is 14 residues long. CDR3 region: CASSWTSGNNEQFF. In nucleotides, the CDR3 is TGCGCCAGCAGCTGGACTAGCGGTAACAATGAGCAGTTCTTC.